These T cell receptor beta chains were read from a single sample in a study of blood T cell repertoires in COVID-19. TCRdb's table, derived via immunoSEQ multiplex PCR, lists solely in-frame clones and lacks some. The sample lists about 200,000 clones; 87% were seen once. Sequences were obtained from peripheral blood. The source of these receptors is a man between 60 and 75 years old with active or convalescent COVID-19. CDR3s include the opening cysteine and the closing phenylalanine or tryptophan. A D gene is named only where the DNA matches it firmly. Some rows mark clone size as missing; the rest say once, few, many or name a class of expanded clone.

TRBV11-3	NA	NA	TRBJ1-1	CASSKDSNTEAFF	TGTGCCAGCAGCAAGGACTCGAACACTGAAGCTTTCTTT
TRBV6-5	TRBD2	few	TRBJ2-7	CASSYGSGGAYEQYF	TGTGCCAGCAGTTACGGTAGCGGGGGGGCTTACGAGCAGTACTTC
TRBV5-4	TRBD1	once	TRBJ1-1	CASSWENRGEAFF	TGTGCCAGCAGCTGGGAAAACAGGGGGGAAGCTTTCTTT
TRBV5-1	TRBD1	NA	TRBJ1-2	CASSPGDRADGYTF	TGCGCCAGCAGCCCGGGGGACAGGGCGGATGGCTACACCTTC
TRBV6-5	TRBD1	NA	TRBJ1-3	CASRTGSSGNTIYF	TGTGCCAGCAGGACAGGGTCGTCCGGAAACACCATATATTTT
TRBV29-1	NA	NA	TRBJ2-7	CSSRDSPYF	TGCAGCTCCCGGGACTCCCCGTACTTC
TRBV6-5	TRBD2	NA	TRBJ2-7	CASSKGLDEQYF	TGTGCCAGCAGTAAGGGACTAGACGAGCAGTACTTC
TRBV2	NA	few	TRBJ2-7	CASSDRAWEQYF	TGTGCCAGCAGTGACAGGGCCTGGGAGCAGTACTTC
TRBV6-4	TRBD1	once	TRBJ2-7	CASTQTGDTYEQYF	TGTGCCAGCACCCAGACAGGGGATACCTACGAGCAGTACTTC
TRBV6-5	TRBD2	NA	TRBJ2-5	CASSYFGGAHETQYF	TGTGCCAGCAGTTATTTCGGGGGGGCTCACGAGACCCAGTACTTC
TRBV24-1	NA	NA	TRBJ1-3	CASPPPEGPGNTIYF	TGTGCCTCCCCACCCCCGGAGGGGCCAGGAAACACCATATATTTT
TRBV4-1	TRBD2	NA	TRBJ2-3	CASSQGTSVYVGTDTQYF	TGCGCCAGCAGCCAAGGGACTAGCGTTTACGTAGGCACAGATACGCAGTATTTT
TRBV7-2	TRBD2	NA	TRBJ2-7	CASSRGTSGANSYEQYF	TGTGCCAGCAGTCGAGGGACTAGCGGGGCCAACTCCTACGAGCAGTACTTC
TRBV19	NA	NA	TRBJ1-2	CASSIPGWSNYGYTF	TGTGCCAGTAGTATCCCCGGGTGGAGTAACTATGGCTACACCTTC
TRBV4-1	NA	once	TRBJ1-5	CASSQVTEYQPQHF	TGCGCCAGCAGCCAGGTGACAGAGTATCAGCCCCAGCATTTT
TRBV12-3/TRBV12-4	NA	NA	TRBJ2-3	CASSFITDTQYF	TGTGCCAGCAGTTTTATTACAGATACGCAGTATTTT
TRBV7-3	TRBD2	NA	TRBJ2-1	CASSFDSGGYNEQFF	TGTGCCAGCAGCTTTGATAGCGGGGGTTACAATGAGCAGTTCTTC
TRBV6-1	NA	NA	TRBJ2-2	CASSEFGRTGELFF	TGTGCCAGCAGTGAATTTGGCAGAACCGGGGAGCTGTTTTTT
TRBV7-8	TRBD1	NA	TRBJ1-4	CASSLRDRGVTNEKLFF	TGTGCCAGCAGCCTCCGGGACAGGGGTGTCACTAATGAAAAACTGTTTTTT
TRBV7-8	NA	NA	TRBJ2-2	CASSLAHTGSGELFF	TGTGCCAGCAGCTTAGCGCATACGGGTTCCGGGGAGCTGTTTTTT
TRBV9	NA	NA	TRBJ2-3	CASSVFLGTQYF	TGTGCCAGCAGCGTATTCCTCGGTACGCAGTATTTT
TRBV14	NA	NA	TRBJ1-2	CASSQVQGFKIYGYTF	TGTGCCAGCAGCCAAGTTCAGGGCTTTAAGATCTATGGCTACACCTTC
TRBV3-1/TRBV3-2	NA	NA	TRBJ1-1	CASSQGQMNTEAFF	TGTGCCAGCAGCCAAGGACAGATGAACACTGAAGCTTTCTTT
TRBV5-1	TRBD1	NA	TRBJ2-5	CASSSGTGVQTQYF	TGCGCCAGCAGCTCCGGGACAGGGGTTCAGACCCAGTACTTC
TRBV2	TRBD1	NA	TRBJ1-1	CASSIRTGNTEAFF	TGTGCCAGCAGTATTAGGACAGGGAACACTGAAGCTTTCTTT
TRBV7-2	TRBD2	NA	TRBJ2-1	CASSLSSGGSYNEQFF	TGTGCCAGCAGCTTATCTAGCGGGGGGTCTTACAATGAGCAGTTCTTC
TRBV6-5	TRBD1	NA	TRBJ2-1	CASRAPGTGRNEQFF	TGTGCCAGCAGAGCCCCCGGGACAGGGCGCAATGAGCAGTTCTTC
TRBV9	TRBD1	few	TRBJ1-2	CASSDGQGSGYTF	TGTGCCAGCAGCGACGGACAGGGGAGCGGCTACACCTTC
TRBV6-2/TRBV6-3	TRBD1	NA	TRBJ2-1	CASSYHDRVYNEQFF	TGTGCCAGCAGTTATCACGACAGGGTATACAATGAGCAGTTCTTC
TRBV7-9	TRBD2	NA	TRBJ2-1	CASSSTQTSGGNEQFF	TGTGCCAGCAGCTCCACTCAGACTAGCGGGGGGAATGAGCAGTTCTTC
TRBV12-5	TRBD1	NA	TRBJ1-3	CASGLVVSEGAGNTIYF	TGTGCTAGTGGTTTGGTGGTATCGGAGGGGGCAGGAAACACCATATATTTT
TRBV7-8	NA	NA	TRBJ1-5	CASSTQGWSQPQHF	TGTGCCAGCAGCACACAGGGTTGGAGTCAGCCCCAGCATTTT
TRBV12-5	NA	NA	TRBJ2-7	CASGLVIGGGAYEQYF	TGTGCTAGTGGTTTGGTAATTGGTGGGGGCGCCTACGAGCAGTACTTC
TRBV5-1	NA	NA	TRBJ2-7	CASSLERAYEQYF	TGCGCCAGCAGCTTGGAACGGGCCTACGAGCAGTACTTC
TRBV5-4	TRBD2	NA	TRBJ2-1	CASSLGGGRGAHNEQFF	TGTGCCAGCAGCTTGGGGGGCGGGCGGGGGGCGCACAATGAGCAGTTCTTC
TRBV13	NA	NA	TRBJ1-5	CASSFGQNNQPQHF	TGTGCCAGCAGCTTTGGGCAGAACAATCAGCCCCAGCATTTT